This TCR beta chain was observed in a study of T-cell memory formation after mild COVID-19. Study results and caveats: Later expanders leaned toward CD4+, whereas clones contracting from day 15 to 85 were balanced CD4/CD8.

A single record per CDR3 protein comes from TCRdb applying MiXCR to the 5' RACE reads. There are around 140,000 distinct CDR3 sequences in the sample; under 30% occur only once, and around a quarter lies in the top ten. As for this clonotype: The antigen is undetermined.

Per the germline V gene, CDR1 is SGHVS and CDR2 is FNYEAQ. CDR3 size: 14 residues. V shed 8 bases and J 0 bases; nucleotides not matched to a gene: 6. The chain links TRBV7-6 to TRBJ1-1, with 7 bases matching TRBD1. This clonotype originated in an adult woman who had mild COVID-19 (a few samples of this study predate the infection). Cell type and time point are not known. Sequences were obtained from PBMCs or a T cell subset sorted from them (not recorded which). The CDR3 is CASDLGQMNTEAFF. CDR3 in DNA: TGTGCCAGCGACCTGGGACAGATGAACACTGAAGCTTTCTTT.